These T cell receptor beta chains were read from a single sample in a study of control samples from healthy donors and cancer patients. Only in-frame clones appear in the TCRdb table, and some are missing; sequencing was by immunoSEQ multiplex PCR. The data show 100,000 to 150,000 clones, over 85% seen once. Sequencing was carried out using blood. The origin of the receptors is a man aged 18 to 30 in good health. Both conserved end residues are part of each CDR3. The D gene is left open where the match is weak. Not all rows give a size; the values are once, few, many and, for expanded clones, a class.

14	TRBV15	TRBJ2-7	once	.	TGTGCCACCAGCAGAGATGCGGGGTCCCTCGAGCAGTACTTC	CATSRDAGSLEQYF
13	TRBV2	TRBJ1-2	.	.	TGTGCCAGCAGCCAACTCCTTAACTATGGCTACACCTTC	CASSQLLNYGYTF
17	TRBV3-1/TRBV3-2	TRBJ2-7	.	TRBD2	TGTGCCAGCAGCCAAGCGGGGAGCGGGGGGCCTTTCTACGAGCAGTACTTC	CASSQAGSGGPFYEQYF
13	TRBV28	TRBJ1-2	.	TRBD1	TGTGCCAGCAGGGACAGGGGGCGCAATGGCTACACCTTC	CASRDRGRNGYTF
15	TRBV24-1	TRBJ2-1	.	.	TGTGCCACCAGTGATGTGGGGTTTAGGGACAATGAGCAGTTCTTC	CATSDVGFRDNEQFF
12	TRBV6-6	TRBJ2-3	.	.	TGTGCCAGCAGTTACCGAACAGATACGCAGTATTTT	CASSYRTDTQYF
11	TRBV29-1	TRBJ2-2	.	.	TGCAGCGCCATGACCACCGGGGAGCTGTTTTTT	CSAMTTGELFF
16	TRBV5-1	TRBJ2-3	.	TRBD2	TGCGCCACCAGAGGTGGCGGGGGGGACCGGGCGGATACGCAGTATTTT	CATRGGGGDRADTQYF
13	TRBV12-3/TRBV12-4	TRBJ1-4	.	.	TGTGCCAGCATGACGGGGAGGGATGAAAAACTGTTTTTT	CASMTGRDEKLFF
14	TRBV10-3	TRBJ2-3	.	.	TGTGCCATCAGTGAATCGGGGGAGAGCCGGGGGCAGTATTTT	CAISESGESRGQYF
15	TRBV2	TRBJ2-1	.	.	TGTGCCAGCGTTTTAACAGGCCGCGTAGGCAATGAGCAGTTCTTC	CASVLTGRVGNEQFF
16	TRBV27	TRBJ2-7	.	.	TGTGCCAGCAGTTTATCCGCGGGTTCTGGGTCACACGAGCAGTACTTC	CASSLSAGSGSHEQYF
12	TRBV6-5	TRBJ1-2	.	TRBD1	TGTGCCAGCAGAACAGGGGGCTGGGGCTACACCTTC	CASRTGGWGYTF
14	TRBV2	TRBJ1-5	.	.	TGTGCCAGCAGTGTTCCGGGGAACAATCAGCCCCAGCATTTT	CASSVPGNNQPQHF
15	TRBV3-1/TRBV3-2	TRBJ1-1	.	.	TGTGCCAGCAGCCAAGGATTGACGGTGAACACTGAAGCTTTCTTT	CASSQGLTVNTEAFF
14	TRBV11-3	TRBJ2-2	.	TRBD1	TGTGCCAGCAGCCGAGACAGGGGGACCGGGGAGCTGTTTTTT	CASSRDRGTGELFF
11	TRBV20-1	TRBJ1-1	.	.	TGCAGTGCTAGGGTGGGGGCACGAGCTTTCTTT	CSARVGARAFF
16	TRBV6-6	TRBJ2-2	.	.	TGTGCCAGCAGTTACCGAGGCGCTGCGAACACCGGGGAGCTGTTTTTT	CASSYRGAANTGELFF
17	TRBV3-1/TRBV3-2	TRBJ2-1	.	TRBD2	TGTGCCAGCAGCCCCTTTCTAGCGGGGACCTATGGGAATGAGCAGTTCTTC	CASSPFLAGTYGNEQFF
17	TRBV25-1	TRBJ2-3	.	TRBD2	TGTGCCAGCAGTGAATCAGTCTGGCGGGGGGCCACAGATACGCAGTATTTT	CASSESVWRGATDTQYF
15	TRBV4-1	TRBJ2-5	.	.	TGCGCCAGCAGCGTTCCCTGGGGGCGCAGGGAGACCCAGTACTTC	CASSVPWGRRETQYF
15	TRBV19	TRBJ1-6	.	.	TGTGCCAGTCTTGCAGCGGCCTCCTATAATTCACCCCTCCACTTT	CASLAAASYNSPLHF
15	TRBV6-5	TRBJ2-3	.	.	TGTGCCAGCAGGAGGGACTTAACTAGCACAGATACGCAGTATTTT	CASRRDLTSTDTQYF
11	TRBV7-9	TRBJ2-7	.	.	TGTGCCAGCAGCTTCTCCTACGAGCAGTACTTC	CASSFSYEQYF
16	TRBV5-6	TRBJ2-7	.	TRBD1	TGTGCCAGCAGCTTATGGACAGGGGGCTTTTCCTACGAGCAGTACTTC	CASSLWTGGFSYEQYF
14	TRBV6-6	TRBJ1-1	.	TRBD1	TGTGCCAGCAGTTACGCTGGACAGGGTTGGAGAGCTTTCTTT	CASSYAGQGWRAFF
17	TRBV5-1	TRBJ2-3	.	TRBD2	TGCGCCAGCAGTCTCGTTCCTAGGACTAGCACCACAGATACGCAGTATTTT	CASSLVPRTSTTDTQYF
15	TRBV10-3	TRBJ2-5	.	TRBD2	TGTACCATCAACCCGACTAGCGGGGATAAGGAGACCCAGTACTTC	CTINPTSGDKETQYF
14	TRBV7-6	TRBJ2-7	.	.	TGTGCCAGCAGCCTCCTTACTAGCTCCTACGAGCAGTACTTC	CASSLLTSSYEQYF
15	TRBV6-1	TRBJ2-1	.	.	TGTGCCAGCAGTCCCCGGGACGGCCAGAAGAATGAGCAGTTCTTC	CASSPRDGQKNEQFF
17	TRBV7-9	TRBJ2-7	once	TRBD1	TGTGCCAGCAGCAACCCCGGGACAGGGGGTATTCCCTACGAGCAGTACTTC	CASSNPGTGGIPYEQYF
20	TRBV5-1	TRBJ1-6	.	.	TGCGCCAGCAGCTTGGGCCCTCAGGGTCCCCCCAGCTCCTATAATTCACCCCTCCACTTT	CASSLGPQGPPSSYNSPLHF
14	TRBV7-9	TRBJ1-6	.	.	TGTGCCAGCAGCTTGCAGGGAGGTAATTCACCCCTCCACTTT	CASSLQGGNSPLHF
14	TRBV9	TRBJ1-3	.	.	TGTGCCAGCAGCCAGGGTCATTCTGGAAACACCATATATTTT	CASSQGHSGNTIYF
15	TRBV6-2/TRBV6-3	TRBJ2-2	.	TRBD2	TGTGCCAGCAGTTTAGCGGGGGCCCTCACCGGGGAGCTGTTTTTT	CASSLAGALTGELFF
18	TRBV5-4	TRBJ2-6	.	TRBD1	TGTGCCAGCAGCCCACTGGGACAGGGTGGCTCTGGGGCCAACGTCCTGACTTTC	CASSPLGQGGSGANVLTF
16	TRBV5-6	TRBJ2-1	once	TRBD2	TGTGCCAGCAGCTTGGGAGGACTAGCGGGGGGTCGTGAGCAGTTCTTC	CASSLGGLAGGREQFF
14	TRBV4-1	TRBJ2-3	.	.	TGCGCCAGCAGCCAAGGGGGAACGGCTAATACGCAGTATTTT	CASSQGGTANTQYF
13	TRBV12-3/TRBV12-4	TRBJ2-7	.	TRBD1	TGTGCCAGCAGCCCCGGGACAGGGATCCGTCAGTACTTC	CASSPGTGIRQYF
15	TRBV10-2	TRBJ2-1	.	TRBD2	TGCGCCAGCAGTGTGGCCGGGGGGATCTACAATGAGCAGTTCTTC	CASSVAGGIYNEQFF
14	TRBV29-1	TRBJ1-3	.	.	TGCAGCGTTGCTAACATATACTCTGGAAACACCATATATTTT	CSVANIYSGNTIYF